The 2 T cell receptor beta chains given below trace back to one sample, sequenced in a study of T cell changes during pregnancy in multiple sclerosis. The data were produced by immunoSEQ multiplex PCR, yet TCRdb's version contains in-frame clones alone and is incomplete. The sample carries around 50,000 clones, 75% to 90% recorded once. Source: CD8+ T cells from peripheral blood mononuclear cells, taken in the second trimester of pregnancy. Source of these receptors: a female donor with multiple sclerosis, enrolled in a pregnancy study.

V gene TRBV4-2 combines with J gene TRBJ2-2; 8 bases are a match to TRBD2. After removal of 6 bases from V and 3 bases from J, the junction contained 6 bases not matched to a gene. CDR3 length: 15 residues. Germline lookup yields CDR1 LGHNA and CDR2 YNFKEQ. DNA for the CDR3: TGTGCCAGCAGGCCCGGGGGGGGCGACACCGGGGAGCTGTTTTTT. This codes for CASRPGGGDTGELFF.

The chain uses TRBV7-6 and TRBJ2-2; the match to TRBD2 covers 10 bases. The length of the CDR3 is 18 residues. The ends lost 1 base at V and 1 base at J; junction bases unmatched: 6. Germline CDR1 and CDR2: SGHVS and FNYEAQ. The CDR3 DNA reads TGTGCCAGCAGCTTAGGGGCTAGCGGGGGCCAGAACACCGGGGAGCTGTTTTTT. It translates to CASSLGASGGQNTGELFF.